The 28 T cell receptor beta chains reported below all come from one sample, sequenced in a study of blood T cells in healthy people across ages. The use of a sample-barcoded 5' primer and a J-beta primer mix characterized a second PCR of roughly 6 to 11 cycles. Each CDR3 protein is one row after TCRdb ran MiXCR on the 5' RACE reads. The sample lists roughly 900,000 distinct CDR3 sequences, more than 25% occurring once. The sequenced material came from blood. The receptors were sampled from an elderly woman in good health.

Remarks on this clonotype: A much more abundant neighbour one base away suggests this may be a read error. This chain uses TRBV7-2 with TRBJ2-3; D may be TRBD2 (7 bases). This CDR3 contains 15 residues. From germline, CDR1 is SGHTA and CDR2 FQGNSA. CDR3 residues: CASSLIGGGTGTQYF. In DNA form, the CDR3 reads TGTGCCAGCAGCTTAATAGGCGGGGGCACAGGTACGCAGTATTTT. Full variable domain (missing parts from reference TRBV7-2 and TRBJ2-3): GAGVSQSPSNKVTEKGKDVELRCDPISGHTALYWYRQSLGQGLEFLIYFQGNSAPDKSGLPSDRFSAERTGGSVSTLTIQRTQQEDSAVYLCASSLIGGGTGTQYFGPGTRLTVL.

The chain links TRBV27 to TRBJ1-1, with D unresolved. Germline values: CDR1 MNHEY, CDR2 SMNVEV (reference sequence). V was trimmed by 6 bases and J by 4 bases, leaving 12 bases between them. This CDR3 has 13 residues. The CDR3 bases are TGTGCCAGCAGCCCTCTGGGCATCACTGAAGCTTTCTTT. Its translation is CASSPLGITEAFF.

This clonotype turned up a few times. This chain uses TRBV6-1 with TRBJ1-1; TRBD1 agrees at 9 bases. Germline lookup yields CDR1 MNHNS and CDR2 SASEGT. V was pared by 7 bases and J by 6 bases, with 6 bases of the junction left unmatched. The CDR3 loop spans 13 amino acids. This chain's CDR3 is CASNRGQIAEAFF. The CDR3 region has the DNA TGTGCCAGCAACAGGGGGCAAATCGCTGAAGCTTTCTTT.

The chain employs TRBV4-3 and TRBJ2-4; the match to TRBD2 covers 7 bases. CDR1 is LGHNA and CDR2 is YSLEER in the germline V gene. CDR3 length equals 13 residues. V was clipped by 6 bases and J by 5 bases; unmatched bases: 4. CDR3 nucleotides: TGCGCCAGCAGGCGGGGGACCCAAAACATTCAGTACTTC. This sequence encodes CASRRGTQNIQYF.

This clonotype came up many times. The CDR3 sequence: CASSRPRTGRNEKLFF. For the CDR3, the DNA is TGCGCCAGCAGCCGCCCCCGGACAGGGCGTAATGAAAAACTGTTTTTT. The chain has TRBV4-1 and TRBJ1-4, with 8 positions matching TRBD1. CDR1 MGHRA and CDR2 YSYEKL come from the germline V gene. Trimming took 4 bases from V and 4 from J; bases not matched to a gene: 8. This CDR3 has 16 residues.

As for this clonotype: Since a much larger clone is just one base distant, this may be a read error. V gene TRBV7-2 combines with J gene TRBJ1-1; D remains unclear. CDR3 size: 12 residues. The germline V gene encodes CDR1 SGHTA and CDR2 FQGNSA. The CDR3 sequence: CAGSHTNTEAFF. CDR3 sequence (DNA): TGTGCCGGCAGCCATACTAACACTGAAGCTTTCTTT.

The chain employs TRBV15 and TRBJ2-7, with TRBD1 matching 10 bases. V lost 0 bases, J lost 3 bases, and 5 bases stayed unmatched. This CDR3 contains 16 residues. CDR1 and CDR2 from the germline V gene are LNHNV and YYDKDF (reference sequence). CDR3 bases: TGTGCCACCAGCAGAGATTACGGGGACAGGGGCTACGAGCAGTACTTC. Amino acids: CATSRDYGDRGYEQYF.

This clonotype was observed many times. The rearrangement uses TRBV6-5 and TRBJ2-1, with 9 bases fitting TRBD1. The CDR3 sequence is 15 residues long. Per germline, CDR1 MNHEY and CDR2 SVGAGI. V lost 6 bases, J lost 3 bases, and 6 bases stayed unmatched. The CDR3 coding sequence is TGTGCCAGCAGCCTTACAGGGGGCAACTACAATGAGCAGTTCTTC. Its translation: CASSLTGGNYNEQFF.

There are a few counts of this clonotype. V is TRBV5-6 and J is TRBJ1-5; tentatively, D is TRBD1 (5 bases). CDR1 is SGHDT, CDR2 YYEEEE, per germline. CDR3 length: 15 residues. V was cut by 1 base and J by 8 bases, with 16 bases left in between. The CDR3 sequence is CASSLWGRRLEPQHF. Written as DNA, the CDR3 is TGTGCCAGCAGCTTGTGGGGACGGCGGCTCGAGCCCCAGCATTTT.

This clonotype was detected a few times. The rearrangement joins TRBV6-1 to TRBJ1-1, with D uncertain. Trimming shortened V by 4 bases and J by 1 base, and 10 bases separated the two germline ends. From germline, CDR1 is MNHNS and CDR2 SASEGT. The CDR3 totals 14 residues. CDR3 residues: CASSVFLTNTEAFF. The CDR3 DNA follows: TGTGCCAGCAGTGTCTTTTTGACGAACACTGAAGCTTTCTTT.

This clonotype occurred many times. This sequence joins TRBV7-2 and TRBJ1-6; D not certain. The CDR3 consists of 14 residues. With 1 base removed from V and 9 bases from J, the gap between germline ends came to 10 bases. Germline CDR1 SGHTA, CDR2 FQGNSA. Here the CDR3 reads CASSLVSQSSPLHF. The CDR3 region has the DNA TGTGCCAGCAGCTTAGTTAGTCAGAGTTCACCCCTCCACTTT.

As concerns this clonotype: A much bigger clone sits one base away, suggesting this may be a read error. The chain is built from TRBV20-1 and TRBJ2-1; D ambiguous. Germline V CDR1 and CDR2: DFQATT, SNEGSKA (reference sequence). The CDR3 contains 12 residues. Here the CDR3 reads CRAAPQSNEQFF. The CDR3 DNA reads TGCAGGGCTGCCCCCCAAAGCAATGAGCAGTTCTTC.

This clonotype was seen ten or more times. V usage is TRBV4-3 and J usage is TRBJ2-1, with D perhaps TRBD1 (6 bases). V was shortened by 0 bases and J by 2 bases, with 11 bases between the two germline ends. CDR3 size: 16 residues. Germline CDR1 LGHNA, CDR2 YSLEER. CDR3 loop: CASSQESTGTYNEQFF. The CDR3 nucleotides are TGCGCCAGCAGCCAAGAGTCGACAGGAACCTACAATGAGCAGTTCTTC.

Notes on this clonotype: The junction and the germline gene differ at one end; a read error may be behind it. The chain links TRBV7-2 to TRBJ2-5; TRBD2 is a possible D gene (7 bases). The germline gives CDR1 SGHTA, CDR2 FQGNSA. The CDR3 runs 15 residues. This CDR3 is CACSLGGGRRETQYF. The CDR3 DNA reads TGTGCCTGCAGCTTAGGGGGGGGCCGACGGGAGACCCAGTACTTC.

The rearrangement joins TRBV6-6 to TRBJ1-6, with 9 bases aligning to TRBD1. Germline V lookup: CDR1 MNHNY, CDR2 SVGAGI (reference sequence). The V and J ends lost 6 bases and 7 bases, in that order; junction bases with no gene match: 7. The length of the CDR3 is 15 residues. For the CDR3, the DNA is TGTGCCAGCAGGGTCGGGACAGGGACAAATTCACCCCTCCACTTT. Its translation is CASRVGTGTNSPLHF.

There are a few counts of this clonotype. The chain links TRBV10-1 to TRBJ1-4, with D maybe TRBD1 (6 bases). This CDR3 spans 16 amino acids. Germline lookup yields CDR1 WNHNN and CDR2 SYGVQD (reference sequence). The V end lost 3 bases, the J end lost 0 bases, and 11 bases lay between the germline ends. DNA of the CDR3: TGCGCCAGCAGTGAAGGGACATCCGCAACTAATGAAAAACTGTTTTTT. Amino acids: CASSEGTSATNEKLFF.

The rearrangement uses TRBV28 and TRBJ2-7; TRBD1 matches at 9 bases. V shed 3 bases, J shed 6 bases, and the junction held 6 bases outside the gene matches. This CDR3 comprises 14 residues. Germline values: CDR1 MDHEN, CDR2 SYDVKM. The CDR3 reads CASSFQQGAGEQYF. The CDR3, as DNA: TGTGCCAGCAGTTTCCAACAGGGGGCGGGCGAGCAGTACTTC.

Note on this clonotype: This may arise from a read error, as a much more abundant clone is one base away. The CDR3 region is CASSLAGQTSTDTQDF. The CDR3 DNA reads TGTGCCAGCAGCTTAGCCGGACAGACTAGCACAGATACGCAGGATTTT. The chain has TRBV7-6 and TRBJ2-3; D possibly corresponds to TRBD2 (7 bases). The germline CDR1 and CDR2 sequences are SGHVS and FNYEAQ. The CDR3 consists of 16 residues. The whole variable domain, filled in from reference TRBV7-6 and TRBJ2-3, reads GAGVSQSPRYKVTKRGQDVALRCDPISGHVSLYWYRQALGQGPEFLTYFNYEAQQDKSGLPNDRFSAERPEGSISTLTIQRTEQRDSAMYRCASSLAGQTSTDTQDFGPGTRLTVL.

As for this clonotype: A read error may explain this, as a much larger clone is one base away. The gene calls are TRBV28 and TRBJ2-5, with a possible D match to TRBD1 (5 bases). Germline values: CDR1 MDHEN, CDR2 SYDVKM. V was clipped by 4 bases and J by 11 bases, with 20 bases between them. The CDR3 is 14 residues long. DNA for the CDR3: TGTGCCAGCAGTTGGGGCTACTCGAAAGTGGAGCAGTACTTC. Its translation: CASSWGYSKVEQYF. The entire variable domain, with the rest obtained from reference TRBV28 and TRBJ2-5, is as follows: DVKVTQSSRYLVKRTGEKVFLECVQDMDHENMFWYRQDPGLGLRLIYFSYDVKMKEKGDIPEGYSVSREKKERFSLILESASTNQTSMYLCASSWGYSKVEQYFGPGTRLLVL.

The V call is TRBV6-2 or TRBV6-3, the J call TRBJ2-2; D gene ambiguous. The V end was cut by 0 bases, the J end by 4 bases, with 18 bases between. The CDR3 is made up of 18 amino acids. The germline gives CDR1 MNHEY, CDR2 SVGEGT. For the CDR3, the DNA is TGTGCCAGCAGTTACTCGAAAAAGGTCGGGCAGACCACCGGGGAGCTGTTTTTT. This sequence encodes CASSYSKKVGQTTGELFF.

This chain connects TRBV20-1 to TRBJ2-3, with TRBD2 identical over 16 bases. This CDR3 is built from 17 residues. V dropped 1 base and J dropped 4; count of bases not matched to a gene: 5. The V gene's germline CDR1 is DFQATT and CDR2 SNEGSKA (reference sequence). CDR3 residues: CSARAPGLAGGPDTQYF. The CDR3 nucleotides are TGCAGTGCTAGAGCCCCGGGACTAGCGGGAGGGCCAGATACGCAGTATTTT.

The V gene is TRBV6-2 or TRBV6-3, the J gene TRBJ2-7; possibly TRBD2 for D (6 bases). CDR3 size: 14 residues. Germline V lookup: CDR1 MNHEY, CDR2 SVGEGT. V gave up 1 base and J gave up 0 bases, with 7 bases separating them. The CDR3 spells CASSYLEGSYEQYF. Written as DNA, the CDR3 is TGTGCCAGCAGTTACTTGGAGGGCTCCTACGAGCAGTACTTC.

The rearrangement links TRBV7-2 to TRBJ2-1; TRBD2 is a possible D gene (5 bases). The CDR3 contains 16 residues. Germline lookup yields CDR1 SGHTA and CDR2 FQGNSA. V gave up 7 bases and J gave up 3 bases, with 19 bases separating them. The CDR3 reads CASIYSLEGLYNEQFF. The CDR3 DNA follows: TGTGCCAGCATCTATTCACTAGAGGGCCTCTACAATGAGCAGTTCTTC.

This clonotype was seen many times. V is TRBV28 and J is TRBJ2-5, with D possibly matching TRBD2 (5 bases). In germline, CDR1 is MDHEN, CDR2 SYDVKM. The CDR3 length is 15 residues. V was cut by 5 bases and J by 2 bases, with 15 bases left in between. CDR3 in DNA: TGTGCCAGCAGTCCCCTAACTAGTGCTCAAGAGACCCAGTACTTC. It yields the protein CASSPLTSAQETQYF. The entire variable domain, with the rest obtained from reference TRBV28 and TRBJ2-5, is as follows: DVKVTQSSRYLVKRTGEKVFLECVQDMDHENMFWYRQDPGLGLRLIYFSYDVKMKEKGDIPEGYSVSREKKERFSLILESASTNQTSMYLCASSPLTSAQETQYFGPGTRLLVL.

This clonotype was counted many times. The chain links TRBV21-1 to TRBJ2-6; the D call of TRBD1 is as the table states it, not checked on the DNA. TRBV21-1 is deemed a pseudogene. This CDR3 has 17 residues. The CDR3 sequence is CASSPGPSRAGANVLTF. The CDR3 DNA sequence: TGTGCCAGCAGTCCGGGTCCATCCAGAGCTGGGGCCAACGTCCTGACTTTC.

This chain uses TRBV6-2 or TRBV6-3 with TRBJ1-4; no definite D call. In germline, CDR1 is MNHEY, CDR2 SVGEGT. The CDR3 contains 13 residues. Trimming stripped 5 bases from V and 6 bases from J, with 10 bases between. The CDR3: CASSHRQHEKLFF. In DNA, the CDR3 is TGTGCCAGCAGTCACCGACAACATGAAAAACTGTTTTTT.

At least ten counts were recorded for this clonotype. This sequence joins TRBV12-3 or TRBV12-4 and TRBJ1-2; 7 positions agree with TRBD1. The V segment lost 6 bases and the J segment 8 bases; nucleotides outside the gene matches: 9. This CDR3 spans 13 amino acids. As DNA, the CDR3 is TGTGCCAGCAGCAGCAACAGGGGCGGCGGCTACACCTTC. As protein: CASSSNRGGGYTF.

This clonotype was found a few times. With a much larger clone just one base away, this may be a read error. V gene TRBV29-1 combines with J gene TRBJ2-1; 8 nucleotides align to TRBD1. The CDR3 runs to 16 residues. In germline, CDR1 is SQVTM, CDR2 ANQGSEA. Trimming took 1 base from V and 7 from J; bases not matched to a gene: 12. The CDR3 DNA follows: TGCAGCGTTGAAGCGCGCACAGGGGGTAAACGTAATGAGCAGTTCTTC. Protein sequence: CSVEARTGGKRNEQFF.